Included here is one T cell receptor beta chain sequence, with context. The data were obtained in a study of blood T cell repertoires in COVID-19. Recruits, aged about 18 to 100 years, lived in 24 US areas. Cohorts were determined from participant-reported clinical history. Resolution of symptoms, clearance, or two negative PCRs was present in recovered Cohort 3 donors. Original analysis: The authors estimated nucleated cell counts from reference gene primer amplification. Clones were read by immunoSEQ multiplex PCR, and TCRdb kept only the in-frame ones, dropping some. Clone size and V and J calls were adopted from that table, with D and trimming inferred from the DNA. The sample gives a few hundred thousand clones, 84% of which show up once; 3.4% is in the top ten. This clonotype was obtained from a man aged 45-65 years who had recovered from COVID-19. What was sequenced was PBMCs or T cells enriched from blood (not recorded which).

CDR3 sequence reads: CAISLGQSSGNTIYF. The CDR3 nucleotides are TGTGCCATCAGTCTAGGACAGTCCTCTGGAAACACCATATATTTT. The genes are TRBV10-3 and TRBJ1-3; perhaps TRBD1 as D (6 bases). The V and J ends lost 5 bases and 0 bases respectively, with 11 bases between them. CDR1 is ENHRY, CDR2 SYGVKD, per germline. The CDR3 length is 15 residues.